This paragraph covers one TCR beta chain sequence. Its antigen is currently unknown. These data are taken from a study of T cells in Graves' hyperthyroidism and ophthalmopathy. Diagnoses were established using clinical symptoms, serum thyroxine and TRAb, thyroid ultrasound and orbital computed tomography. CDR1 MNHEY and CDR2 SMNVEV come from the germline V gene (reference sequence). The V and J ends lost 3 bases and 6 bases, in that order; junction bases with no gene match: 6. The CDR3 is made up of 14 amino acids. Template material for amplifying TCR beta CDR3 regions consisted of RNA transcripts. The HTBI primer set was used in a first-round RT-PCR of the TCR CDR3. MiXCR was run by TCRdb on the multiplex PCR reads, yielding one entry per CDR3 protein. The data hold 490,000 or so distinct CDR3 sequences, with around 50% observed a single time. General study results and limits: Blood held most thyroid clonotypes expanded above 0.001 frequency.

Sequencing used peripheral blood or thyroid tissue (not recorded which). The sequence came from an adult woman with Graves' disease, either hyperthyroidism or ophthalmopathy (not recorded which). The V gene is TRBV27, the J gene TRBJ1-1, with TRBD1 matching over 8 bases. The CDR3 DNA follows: TGTGCCAGCAGTTTCGACAGGGGTAGGGCTGAAGCTTTCTTT. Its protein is CASSFDRGRAEAFF.